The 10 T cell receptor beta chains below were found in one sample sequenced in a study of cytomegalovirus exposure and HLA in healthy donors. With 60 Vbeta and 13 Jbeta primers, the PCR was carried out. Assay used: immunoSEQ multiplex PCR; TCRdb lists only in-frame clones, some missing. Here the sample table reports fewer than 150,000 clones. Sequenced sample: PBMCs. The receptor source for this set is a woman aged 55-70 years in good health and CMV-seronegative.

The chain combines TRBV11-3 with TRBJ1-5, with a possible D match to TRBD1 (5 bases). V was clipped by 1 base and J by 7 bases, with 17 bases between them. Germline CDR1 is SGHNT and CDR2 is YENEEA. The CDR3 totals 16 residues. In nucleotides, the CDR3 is TGTGCCAGCAGCTTAGCCGACAGCCGCTTTCCCCAGCCCCAGCATTTT. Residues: CASSLADSRFPQPQHF.

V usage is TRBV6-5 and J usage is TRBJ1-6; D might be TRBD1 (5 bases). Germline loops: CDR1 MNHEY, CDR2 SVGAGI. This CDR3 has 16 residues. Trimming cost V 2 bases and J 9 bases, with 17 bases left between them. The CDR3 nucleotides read TGTGCCAGCAGTTACCGGGGGGGTAGGGAATTTTCACCCCTCCACTTT. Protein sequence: CASSYRGGREFSPLHF.

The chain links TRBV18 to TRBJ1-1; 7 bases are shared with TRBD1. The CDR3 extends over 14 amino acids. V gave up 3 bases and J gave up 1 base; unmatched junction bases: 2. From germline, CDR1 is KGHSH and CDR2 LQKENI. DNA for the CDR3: TGTGCCAGCTCACCGACAGGGTCGAACACTGAAGCTTTCTTT. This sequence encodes CASSPTGSNTEAFF.

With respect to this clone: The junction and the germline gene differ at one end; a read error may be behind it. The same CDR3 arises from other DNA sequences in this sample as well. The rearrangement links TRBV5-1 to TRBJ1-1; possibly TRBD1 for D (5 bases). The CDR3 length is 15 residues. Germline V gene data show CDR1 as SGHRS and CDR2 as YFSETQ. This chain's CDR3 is CASSVWGDMNTEAFF. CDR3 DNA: TGCGCCAGCAGCGTCTGGGGGGATATGAACACTGAAGCCTTCTTT.

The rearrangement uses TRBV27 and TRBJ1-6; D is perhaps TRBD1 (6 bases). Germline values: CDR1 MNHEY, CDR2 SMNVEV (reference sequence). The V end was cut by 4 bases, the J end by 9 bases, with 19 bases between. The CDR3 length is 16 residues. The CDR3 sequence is CASSSPIRQGSSPLHF. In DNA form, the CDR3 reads TGTGCCAGCAGTTCCCCGATTAGGCAGGGGTCTTCACCCCTCCACTTT.

CDR3: CASSGEGPQYEQYF. The CDR3 DNA follows: TGTGCCAGCAGTGGCGAGGGTCCTCAATACGAGCAGTACTTC. J is TRBJ2-5 and V is TRBV6-1; D is possibly TRBD2 (5 bases). The DNA end is a closer match to TRBJ2-7, so the J assignment may be wrong. CDR1 and CDR2 from the germline V gene are MNHNS and SASEGT. This CDR3 region has 14 residues.

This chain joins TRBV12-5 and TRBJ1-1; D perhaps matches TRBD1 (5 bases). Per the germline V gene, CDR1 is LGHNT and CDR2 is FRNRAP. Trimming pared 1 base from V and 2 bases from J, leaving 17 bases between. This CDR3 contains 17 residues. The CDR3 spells CASGLDDPPGFNTEAFF. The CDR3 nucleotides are TGTGCTAGTGGTTTGGATGACCCTCCAGGGTTTAACACTGAAGCTTTCTTT.

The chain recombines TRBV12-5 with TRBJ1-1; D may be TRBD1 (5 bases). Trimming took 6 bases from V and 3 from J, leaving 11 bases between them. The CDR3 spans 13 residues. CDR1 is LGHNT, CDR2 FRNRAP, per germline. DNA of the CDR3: TGTGCTAGTGGCTGGGGGGTGGACACTGAAGCTTTCTTT. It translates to CASGWGVDTEAFF.

This CDR3 reads CASSLGGGTGGGYGYTF. As DNA, the CDR3 is TGTGCCAGCAGCTTGGGAGGCGGGACAGGGGGAGGCTATGGCTACACCTTC. The chain has TRBV5-4 and TRBJ1-2, with 11 positions matching TRBD1. In germline, CDR1 is SGHNT, CDR2 YYREEE (reference sequence). V was clipped by 0 bases and J by 4 bases; unmatched bases: 8. CDR3 size: 17 residues.

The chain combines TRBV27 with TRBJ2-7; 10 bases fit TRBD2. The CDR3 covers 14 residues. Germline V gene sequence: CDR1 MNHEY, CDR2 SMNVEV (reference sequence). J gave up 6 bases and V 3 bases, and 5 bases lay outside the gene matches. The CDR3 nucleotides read TGTGCCAGCAGTTTGCTAGCGGGAGTTCGCGAGCAGTACTTC. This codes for CASSLLAGVREQYF.